This TCR beta chain was obtained from a study of identical twins. Study-wide points: Partial confounding of zero-insertion analyses by invariant MAIT and iNKT cells was possible.

TCRdb re-analysed the 5' RACE reads in MiXCR, keeping a single row per CDR3 protein. Among around 690,000 distinct CDR3 sequences, 21% were seen once, and the ten largest hold about 4.5%. The V end was cut by 5 bases, the J end by 3 bases, with 15 bases between. There are 14 residues in the CDR3. CDR1 DFQATT and CDR2 SNEGSKA come from the germline V gene (reference sequence). Concerning this clonotype itself: Its antigen is as yet unknown.

Separately, the same data were catalogued under a study of T cells expressing NK-cell markers.

The source is a young woman in good health. The source material was PBMCs. The chain employs TRBV20-1 and TRBJ2-3; D is perhaps TRBD1 or TRBD2 (5 bases each). In nucleotides, the CDR3 is TGCAGTGCTCTGAGGGACGGAGCGACAGATACGCAGTATTTT. It yields the protein CSALRDGATDTQYF.